Detailed here is one TCR beta chain. Its antigen remains unknown. Germline V gene sequence: CDR1 MNHNS, CDR2 SASEGT. The CDR3 extends over 14 amino acids. Between the trimmed V and J ends, which lost 2 bases and 3 bases, there was a span of 11 bases. This sample stems from a study of T cells in localized non-small cell lung cancer. Findings of the study overall: Appearances in adjacent lung were noted for a median approximately 61 of the top 100 tumor clones. Adjacent uninvolved lung had the highest clonality, suggesting focused antigen responses.

The method was immunoSEQ multiplex PCR; TCRdb's version includes in-frame clones alone and lacks a portion of them. The profile shows fewer than 20,000 clones, around 90% of them singletons. The starting material was peripheral blood mononuclear cells, obtained before any cancer treatment. This TCR came from a woman aged 40-69 years with stage III lung adenocarcinoma. This chain uses TRBV6-1 with TRBJ2-7, with D unresolved. In nucleotides, the CDR3 is TGTGCCAGCAGTGAAATGGACCGAAACTACGAGCAGTACTTC. Residues: CASSEMDRNYEQYF.